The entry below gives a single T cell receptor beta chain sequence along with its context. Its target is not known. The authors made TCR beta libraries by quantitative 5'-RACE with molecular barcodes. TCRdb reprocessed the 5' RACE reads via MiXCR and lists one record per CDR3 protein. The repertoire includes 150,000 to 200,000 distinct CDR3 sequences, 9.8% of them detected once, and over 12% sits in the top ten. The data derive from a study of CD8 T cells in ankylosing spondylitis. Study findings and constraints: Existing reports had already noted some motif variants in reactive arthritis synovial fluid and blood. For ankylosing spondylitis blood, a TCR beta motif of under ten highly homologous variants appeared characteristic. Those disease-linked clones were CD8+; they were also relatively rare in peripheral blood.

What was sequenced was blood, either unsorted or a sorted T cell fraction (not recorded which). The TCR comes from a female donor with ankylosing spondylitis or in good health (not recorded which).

This CDR3 reads CASSLGSSGIYEQYF. The CDR3 DNA follows: TGTGCCAGCAGTCTAGGGTCTAGCGGAATCTACGAGCAGTACTTC. J is TRBJ2-7 and V is TRBV6-1; 7 bases match TRBD2. J was trimmed by 3 bases and V by 5 bases; bases with no gene match: 10. The CDR3 runs 15 residues. The germline V gene encodes CDR1 MNHNS and CDR2 SASEGT.